This T cell receptor beta chain was obtained from a study of T cell responses to AZD1222 COVID-19 vaccine. Findings and limits, study-wide: Across spike, vaccine-associated CD4 TCRs were found, dominant at 160-218 and 743-854. Spike-specific TCR repertoires showed rising breadth and depth after two AZD1222 doses. Donors, mostly white British, included more females; clonal diversity was possibly underestimated. Baseline seropositivity occurred in only six AZD1222 recipients.

As for this clone: Its antigen is unidentified.

The CDR3 spans 16 residues. CDR1 is SNHLY and CDR2 is FYNNEI in the germline V gene. V lost 3 bases, J lost 2 bases, and 16 bases lay in between. Only in-frame clones appear in the TCRdb table, and some are missing; sequencing was by immunoSEQ multiplex PCR. The sample has some 200,000 clones, just over 90% seen once. The receptor comes from an adult who received the MenACWY meningococcal vaccine as a control. The chain joins TRBV2 to TRBJ1-2; possible D gene TRBD1, 5 bases. The sample in question was peripheral blood, obtained 28 days after the second dose of the MenACWY control vaccine. CDR3 sequence: CASSDEVGRKNYGYTF. CDR3 sequence (DNA): TGTGCCAGCAGTGATGAGGTGGGGCGGAAAAACTATGGCTACACCTTC. Supplemented by reference TRBV2 and TRBJ1-2, the full variable domain reads EPEVTQTPSHQVTQMGQEVILRCVPISNHLYFYWYRQILGQKVEFLVSFYNNEISEKSEIFDDQFSVERPDGSNFTLKIRSTKLEDSAMYFCASSDEVGRKNYGYTFGSGTRLTVV.